This T cell receptor beta chain was retrieved from a study of T cells in Graves' hyperthyroidism and ophthalmopathy. Study results and limitations: Ophthalmopathy was identified by the model a median about 6.8 months ahead of onset. Within blood appeared most thyroid clonotypes that had expanded above 0.001.

Across 18 months, stable Graves' hyperthyroidism was marked by no progression to ophthalmopathy. This clonotype was picked up many times. Its antigen is not identified. Authors of the study amplified TCR beta CDR3 regions from RNA transcripts. Using the HTBI primer set, a first-round RT-PCR was run on the TCR CDR3. TCRdb re-derived calls from the multiplex PCR reads in MiXCR, one entry per CDR3 protein. The table records about 290,000 distinct CDR3 sequences, around 13% of them present only once. Germline V CDR1 and CDR2: SQVTM, ANQGSEA. This CDR3 spans 12 amino acids. The V and J ends lost 7 bases and 1 base respectively, with 9 bases between them.

Material for sequencing was blood. The chain is built from TRBV29-1 and TRBJ2-3; D is perhaps TRBD2 (6 bases). The TCR comes from a middle-aged woman with Graves' hyperthyroidism. The CDR3 spells CSGDSGTDTQYF. The CDR3 bases are TGCAGCGGGGACTCAGGCACAGATACGCAGTATTTT.